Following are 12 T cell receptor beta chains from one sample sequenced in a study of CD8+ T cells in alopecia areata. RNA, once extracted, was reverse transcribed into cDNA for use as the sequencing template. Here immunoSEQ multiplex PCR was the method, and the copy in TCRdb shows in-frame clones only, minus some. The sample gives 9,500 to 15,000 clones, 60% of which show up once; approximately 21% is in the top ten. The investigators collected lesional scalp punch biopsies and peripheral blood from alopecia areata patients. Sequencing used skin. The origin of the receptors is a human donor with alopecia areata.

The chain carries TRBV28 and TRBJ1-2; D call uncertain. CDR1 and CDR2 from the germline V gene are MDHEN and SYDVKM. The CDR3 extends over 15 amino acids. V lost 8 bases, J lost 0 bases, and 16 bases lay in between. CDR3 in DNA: TGTGCCAGCCGTCTGCCGGGCCGAGCTAACTATGGCTACACCTTC. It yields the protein CASRLPGRANYGYTF.

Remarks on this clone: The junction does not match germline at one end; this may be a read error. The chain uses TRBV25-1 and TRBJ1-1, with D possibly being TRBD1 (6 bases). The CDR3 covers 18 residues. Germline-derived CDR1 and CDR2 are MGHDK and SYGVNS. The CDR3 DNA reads TGTGCCAGCAGTGAGGCGGACAGTCGGGTATACGGGAACATTGAAGCTTTCTTT. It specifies CASSEADSRVYGNIEAFF.

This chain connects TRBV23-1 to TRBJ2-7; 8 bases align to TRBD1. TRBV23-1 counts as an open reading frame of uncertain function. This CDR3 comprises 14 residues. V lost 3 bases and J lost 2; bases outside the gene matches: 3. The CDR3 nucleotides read TGCGCCAGCAGTCACCCACAGGGGGCCTACGAGCAGTACTTC. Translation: CASSHPQGAYEQYF.

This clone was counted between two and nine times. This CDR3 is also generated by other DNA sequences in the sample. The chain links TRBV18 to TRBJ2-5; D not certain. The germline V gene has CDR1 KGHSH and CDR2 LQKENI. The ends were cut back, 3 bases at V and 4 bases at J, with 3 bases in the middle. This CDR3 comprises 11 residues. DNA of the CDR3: TGTGCCAGCTCACCCGGAGAGACCCAGTACTTC. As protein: CASSPGETQYF.

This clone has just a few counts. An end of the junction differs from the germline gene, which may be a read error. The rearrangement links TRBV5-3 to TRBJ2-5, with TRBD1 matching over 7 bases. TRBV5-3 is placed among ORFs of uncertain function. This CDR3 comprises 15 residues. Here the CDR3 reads CASSFQSGGQETQYF. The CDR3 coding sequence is TGTGCCAGCAGCTTCCAGTCAGGGGGCCAAGAGACCCAGTACTTC.

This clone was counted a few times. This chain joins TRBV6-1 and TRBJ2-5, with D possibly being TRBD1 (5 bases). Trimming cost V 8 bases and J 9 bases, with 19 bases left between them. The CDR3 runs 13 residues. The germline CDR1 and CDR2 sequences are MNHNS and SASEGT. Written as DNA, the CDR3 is TGTGCCAGCTCACCCGCAAGGGGTGCGGCCCAGTACTTC. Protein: CASSPARGAAQYF.

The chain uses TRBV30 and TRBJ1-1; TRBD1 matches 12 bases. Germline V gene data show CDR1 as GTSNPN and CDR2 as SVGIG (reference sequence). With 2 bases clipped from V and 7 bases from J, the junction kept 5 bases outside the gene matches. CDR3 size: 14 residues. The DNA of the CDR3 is TGTGCCTGGAGTCCAGGGACAGGGGGCTATGAAGCTTTCTTT. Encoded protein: CAWSPGTGGYEAFF.

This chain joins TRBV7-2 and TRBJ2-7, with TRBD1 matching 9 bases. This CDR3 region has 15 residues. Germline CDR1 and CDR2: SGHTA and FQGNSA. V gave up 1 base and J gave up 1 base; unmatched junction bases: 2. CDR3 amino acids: CASSLGQGVSYEQYF. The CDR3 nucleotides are TGTGCCAGCAGCTTAGGACAGGGGGTATCCTACGAGCAGTACTTC.

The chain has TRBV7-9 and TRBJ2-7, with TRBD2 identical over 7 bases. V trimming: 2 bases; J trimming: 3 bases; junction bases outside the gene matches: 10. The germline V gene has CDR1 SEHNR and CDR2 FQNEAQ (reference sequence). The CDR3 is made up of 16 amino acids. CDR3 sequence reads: CASSLHPREAGYEQYF. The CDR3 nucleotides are TGTGCCAGCAGCTTACACCCCCGGGAGGCCGGCTACGAGCAGTACTTC.

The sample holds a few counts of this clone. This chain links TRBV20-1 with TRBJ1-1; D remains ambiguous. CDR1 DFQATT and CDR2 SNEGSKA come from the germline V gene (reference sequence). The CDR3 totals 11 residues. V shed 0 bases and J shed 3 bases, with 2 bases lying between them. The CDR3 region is CSAREDTEAFF. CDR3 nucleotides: TGCAGTGCTAGAGAAGACACTGAAGCTTTCTTT.

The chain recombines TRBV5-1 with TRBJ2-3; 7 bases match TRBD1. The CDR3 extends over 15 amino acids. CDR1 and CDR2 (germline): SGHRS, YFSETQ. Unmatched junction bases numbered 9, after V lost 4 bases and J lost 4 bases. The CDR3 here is CASSGQTGLADTQYF. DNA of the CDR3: TGCGCCAGCAGCGGCCAGACAGGGTTGGCAGATACGCAGTATTTT.

The CDR3 sequence: CASGPPGGANVLTF. The DNA for the CDR3 is TGTGCCAGTGGACCCCCGGGAGGGGCCAACGTCCTGACTTTC. The V and J genes are TRBV25-1 and TRBJ2-6; D is perhaps TRBD2 (5 bases). Germline assignment: CDR1 MGHDK and CDR2 SYGVNS. The CDR3 totals 14 residues. Deletions cut 9 bases from V and 4 bases from J, with 13 bases between.